Only a few counts were recorded for the clone carrying this T cell receptor beta chain. Ranging in age from about 6 to 100, the donors were healthy Caucasian individuals from Russia. The data are from a study of blood T cells in healthy people across ages. Deletions cut 6 bases from V and 2 bases from J, with 19 bases between. The CDR3 extends over 16 amino acids. Germline loops: CDR1 KGHSH, CDR2 LQKENI. Combining a sample-barcoded 5' primer with a J-beta primer mix, a second PCR ran for roughly 7 to 11 cycles. Template switching added a 12-random-nucleotide identifier to every cDNA molecule. TCRdb recomputed calls from the 5' RACE reads with MiXCR, one row per CDR3 protein. This table holds about 570,000 distinct CDR3 sequences, 27% found once.

This sequence joins TRBV18 and TRBJ2-5; D is possibly TRBD2 (6 bases). Specimen: blood. The clonotype was recovered from a woman aged 70-85 years in good health. The CDR3 reads CASSLGPSAGQETQYF. The DNA for the CDR3 is TGTGCCAGCTCTTTGGGTCCTTCGGCGGGGCAAGAGACCCAGTACTTC.